These 21 T cell receptor beta chains share one sample of origin, sequenced in a study of T cell changes during pregnancy in multiple sclerosis. This table comes from immunoSEQ multiplex PCR, and its TCRdb copy is limited to in-frame clones, with some not included. The sample yields fewer than 95,000 clones, 80% to 95% seen once. Sequencing used peripheral blood, obtained in the first trimester of pregnancy. Every receptor here comes from a female donor in good health, enrolled as a control in a pregnancy study.

The V gene is TRBV28, the J gene TRBJ1-1; D not certain. CDR1 and CDR2 from the germline V gene are MDHEN and SYDVKM. With 2 bases removed from V and 0 bases from J, the gap between germline ends came to 10 bases. This CDR3 has 15 residues. CDR3 sequence reads: CASSLTAVMNTEAFF. The CDR3 DNA reads TGTGCCAGCAGTTTAACTGCCGTAATGAACACTGAAGCTTTCTTT.

The rearrangement links TRBV5-1 to TRBJ2-7; 11 bases match TRBD2. There are 20 residues in the CDR3. Germline V gene lookup returns CDR1 SGHRS and CDR2 YFSETQ. Losses at the gene ends were 2 bases for V and 0 bases for J; bases not matched to a gene: 16. CDR3: CASSLRPGLAATPYSYEQYF. The CDR3 DNA reads TGCGCCAGCAGCTTACGACCGGGACTAGCGGCAACCCCCTACTCCTACGAGCAGTACTTC.

The chain carries TRBV5-1 and TRBJ2-7; 9 nucleotides match TRBD2. The CDR3 is 13 residues long. The junction had 9 bases not matched to a gene; V was cut back by 8 bases and J by 6 bases. Per germline, CDR1 SGHRS and CDR2 YFSETQ. The CDR3 sequence: CAREIAGVVEQYF. The CDR3 region has the DNA TGCGCCAGAGAGATAGCGGGAGTGGTCGAGCAGTACTTC.

In its sample, this clone was seen once. The rearrangement joins TRBV7-2 to TRBJ1-3; TRBD1 is a possible D gene (5 bases). V was clipped by 5 bases and J by 3 bases, with 20 bases between them. The germline V gene has CDR1 SGHTA and CDR2 FQGNSA. This CDR3 spans 17 amino acids. In DNA form, the CDR3 reads TGTGCCAGCAGCCCCCAGTCCGGGGGAGGCTATGGAAACACCATATATTTT. Its protein is CASSPQSGGGYGNTIYF.

The V call is TRBV12-5, the J call TRBJ2-3, with 13 bases lining up with TRBD2. Trimming took 6 bases from V and 4 from J; bases not matched to a gene: 10. Germline V gene data show CDR1 as LGHNT and CDR2 as FRNRAP. The CDR3 is 17 residues long. The CDR3 here is CASGLGLAGVFPDTQYF. CDR3 bases: TGTGCTAGTGGCCTTGGACTAGCGGGAGTGTTTCCAGATACGCAGTATTTT.

Remarks on this clone: One junction end does not reproduce the germline sequence, and a read error may be involved. The chain links TRBV7-7 to TRBJ2-1; 7 bases line up with TRBD1. CDR1 and CDR2 from the germline V gene are SSHAT and FNYEAQ (reference sequence). This CDR3 region has 13 residues. CDR3 bases: TGTGCTAGCAGCCCGGGACAGAACAATGAGCAGTTCTTC. It specifies CASSPGQNNEQFF.

This sequence joins TRBV6-5 and TRBJ2-7; 10 nucleotides agree with TRBD2. Germline CDR1 and CDR2: MNHEY and SVGAGI. J was trimmed by 1 base and V by 0 bases; bases with no gene match: 3. The CDR3 is 16 amino acids. The CDR3 sequence: CASSYSWTSGSYEQYF. DNA for the CDR3: TGTGCCAGCAGTTACTCGTGGACTAGCGGTTCCTACGAGCAGTACTTC.

V usage is TRBV30 and J usage is TRBJ2-7, with 8 bases identical to TRBD1. Trimming took 0 bases from V and 3 from J; bases not matched to a gene: 4. This CDR3 comprises 14 residues. Germline lookup yields CDR1 GTSNPN and CDR2 SVGIG (reference sequence). Here the CDR3 reads CAWSVLDRDYEQYF. CDR3 DNA sequence: TGTGCCTGGAGTGTACTGGACAGGGACTACGAGCAGTACTTC.

The table lists this clone with a count of one. CDR3 nucleotides: TGTGCCAGCAGTACTACAGGGTCGGATACGCAGTATTTT. It encodes CASSTTGSDTQYF. The chain combines TRBV6-5 with TRBJ2-3, with D possibly TRBD1 on 6 matching bases. Germline values: CDR1 MNHEY, CDR2 SVGAGI. The CDR3 loop spans 13 amino acids. V lost 5 bases and J 6 bases, leaving 12 bases between the germline ends.

V is TRBV4-1 and J is TRBJ2-1; TRBD2 is a possible D gene (5 bases). This CDR3 spans 13 amino acids. Germline loops: CDR1 MGHRA, CDR2 YSYEKL. V was clipped by 3 bases and J by 4 bases, with 7 bases between them. This CDR3 reads CASSQDFYNEQFF. The CDR3 coding sequence is TGCGCCAGCAGCCAGGACTTTTACAATGAGCAGTTCTTC.

The CDR3 loop is CASNSPGKSYEQYF. The DNA of the CDR3 is TGTGCCAGCAACTCACCCGGGAAGTCATACGAGCAGTACTTC. The genes are TRBV28 and TRBJ2-7; D might be TRBD2 (5 bases). The V and J ends lost 7 bases and 4 bases respectively, with 17 bases between them. The CDR3 length is 14 residues. The germline CDR1 and CDR2 sequences are MDHEN and SYDVKM.

V usage is TRBV7-9 and J usage is TRBJ2-1, with 7 bases matching TRBD1. Germline V lookup: CDR1 SEHNR, CDR2 FQNEAQ (reference sequence). This CDR3 spans 15 amino acids. V trimming: 5 bases; J trimming: 0 bases; junction bases outside the gene matches: 4. The CDR3 loop reads CASSRDRSSYNEQFF. The CDR3 nucleotides are TGTGCCAGCAGCAGGGACAGAAGCTCCTACAATGAGCAGTTCTTC. The variable domain in full, with the rest retrieved from reference TRBV7-9 and TRBJ2-1, is DTGVSQNPRHKITKRGQNVTFRCDPISEHNRLYWYRQTLGQGPEFLTYFQNEAQLEKSRLLSDRFSAERPKGSFSTLEIQRTEQGDSAMYLCASSRDRSSYNEQFFGPGTRLTVL.

CDR3 region: CASSSYRAYEQYF. CDR3 DNA sequence: TGTGCCAGCAGCTCATACCGCGCCTACGAGCAGTACTTC. This rearrangement joins TRBV7-2 to TRBJ2-7; D unresolved. V gave up 4 bases and J gave up 2 bases, with 9 bases separating them. Germline CDR1 reads SGHTA; CDR2 reads FQGNSA. CDR3 length: 13 amino acids.

The V call is TRBV5-1, the J call TRBJ2-1, with 8 bases fitting TRBD1. The CDR3 is 15 residues long. CDR1 SGHRS and CDR2 YFSETQ come from the germline V gene. Trimming at V came to 1 base and at J to 6 bases, leaving 6 bases not matched to a gene. The CDR3 sequence: CASSLSPGGINEQFF. CDR3 coding DNA: TGCGCCAGCAGCTTGTCGCCAGGGGGCATCAATGAGCAGTTCTTC.

The chain employs TRBV11-2 and TRBJ2-5, with D perhaps TRBD2 (6 bases). This CDR3 spans 14 amino acids. V was cut by 7 bases and J by 2 bases, with 14 bases left in between. Germline V gives CDR1 SGHAT, CDR2 FQNNGV. As DNA, the CDR3 is TGTGCCAGCACCCTTGGGACTCTTCAAGAGACCCAGTACTTC. Amino acids: CASTLGTLQETQYF.

The rearrangement uses TRBV11-1 and TRBJ2-7, with 9 bases matching TRBD1. Germline assignment: CDR1 SGHAT and CDR2 FQDESV (reference sequence). The CDR3 contains 14 residues. J gave up 4 bases and V 5 bases, and 6 bases lay outside the gene matches. The CDR3 DNA reads as TGTGCCAGCAGCCCGGACAGGGGAATTTACGAGCAGTACTTC. It is translated as CASSPDRGIYEQYF.

The chain carries TRBV4-1 and TRBJ2-3; TRBD2 agrees at 10 bases. Trimming removed 3 bases from V and 4 bases from J; junction bases left unmatched: 10. Germline V gene lookup returns CDR1 MGHRA and CDR2 YSYEKL. This CDR3 spans 17 amino acids. The CDR3 region has the DNA TGCGCCAGCAGCCACTACTCTAGCGGGAGAAGGTCAGATACGCAGTATTTT. Protein product: CASSHYSSGRRSDTQYF.

The chain combines TRBV10-1 with TRBJ1-2, with D uncertain. This CDR3 comprises 14 residues. V lost 3 bases and J lost 6, with 14 bases in between. Germline loops: CDR1 WNHNN, CDR2 SYGVQD (reference sequence). The CDR3 region has the DNA TGCGCCAGCAGTGATGTTGAGGGAAAGAATGGCTACACCTTC. Translated, it gives CASSDVEGKNGYTF.

V usage is TRBV7-9 and J usage is TRBJ2-3, with D perhaps matching TRBD2 (6 bases). The CDR3 length is 12 residues. Germline V gene sequence: CDR1 SEHNR, CDR2 FQNEAQ (reference sequence). The V end was cut by 7 bases, the J end by 4 bases, with 9 bases between. CDR3 in amino acids: CASTGDADTQYF. CDR3 nucleotides: TGTGCCAGCACGGGAGACGCAGATACGCAGTATTTT.

CDR3 sequence: CASSTRLGREGQPQHF. DNA for the CDR3: TGTGCCAGCAGCACGAGGCTCGGCAGGGAGGGGCAGCCCCAGCATTTT. The genes are TRBV5-6 and TRBJ1-5; perhaps TRBD1 as D (5 bases). This CDR3 spans 16 amino acids. Germline assignment: CDR1 SGHDT and CDR2 YYEEEE. V was shortened by 4 bases and J by 7 bases, with 21 bases between the two germline ends.

This sequence joins TRBV5-1 and TRBJ2-5, with 9 bases aligning to TRBD2. Unmatched junction bases numbered 10, after V lost 2 bases and J lost 5 bases. The germline V gene encodes CDR1 SGHRS and CDR2 YFSETQ. The CDR3 is 16 residues long. The CDR3 loop is CASSFLPSGIGETQYF. The CDR3 DNA follows: TGCGCCAGCAGCTTCCTGCCTAGCGGGATAGGGGAGACCCAGTACTTC.